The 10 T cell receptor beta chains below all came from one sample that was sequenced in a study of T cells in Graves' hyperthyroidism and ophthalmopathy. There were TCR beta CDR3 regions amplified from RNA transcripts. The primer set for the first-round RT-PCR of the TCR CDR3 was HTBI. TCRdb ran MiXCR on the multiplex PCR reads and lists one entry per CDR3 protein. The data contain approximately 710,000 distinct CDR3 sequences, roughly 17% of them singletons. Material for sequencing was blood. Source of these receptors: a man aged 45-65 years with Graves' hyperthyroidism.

The CDR3 protein is CASSLAGGSAFF. The DNA for the CDR3 is TGTGCCAGCAGTTTAGCAGGGGGCTCAGCGTTCTTT. This chain connects TRBV6-2 or TRBV6-3 to TRBJ1-1, with 8 bases fitting TRBD1. The CDR3 spans 12 residues. Germline assignment: CDR1 MNHEY and CDR2 SVGEGT. After removal of 4 bases from V and 14 bases from J, the junction contained 9 bases not matched to a gene.

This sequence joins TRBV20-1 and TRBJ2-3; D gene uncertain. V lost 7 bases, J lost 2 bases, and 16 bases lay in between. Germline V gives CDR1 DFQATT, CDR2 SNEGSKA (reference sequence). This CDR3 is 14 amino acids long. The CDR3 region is CSVATAYFTDTQYF. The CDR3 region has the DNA TGCAGTGTCGCAACGGCCTATTTCACAGATACGCAGTATTTT.

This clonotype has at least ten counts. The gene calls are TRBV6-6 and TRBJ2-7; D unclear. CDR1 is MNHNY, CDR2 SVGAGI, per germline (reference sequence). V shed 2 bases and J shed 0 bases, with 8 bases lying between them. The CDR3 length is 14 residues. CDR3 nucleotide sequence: TGTGCCAGCAGTTACGGGCTCAGCTCCTACGAGCAGTACTTC. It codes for CASSYGLSSYEQYF.

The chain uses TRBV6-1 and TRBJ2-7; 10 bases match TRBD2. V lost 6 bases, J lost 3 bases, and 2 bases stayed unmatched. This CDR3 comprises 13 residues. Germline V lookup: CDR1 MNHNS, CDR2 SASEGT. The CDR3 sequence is CASRGTSVYEQYF. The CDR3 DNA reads TGTGCCAGCAGGGGGACTAGCGTCTACGAGCAGTACTTC.

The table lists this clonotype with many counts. DNA for the CDR3: TGTGCCAGCAGCTCGGGTAGCGGGAGTGTTACCTACGAGCAGTACTTC. Its protein is CASSSGSGSVTYEQYF. The chain has TRBV11-2 and TRBJ2-7, with 9 positions matching TRBD2. The CDR3 runs to 16 residues. Germline CDR1 is SGHAT and CDR2 is FQNNGV. The V gene end was trimmed by 4 bases and the J gene end by 2 bases; junction bases not matched to a gene: 9.

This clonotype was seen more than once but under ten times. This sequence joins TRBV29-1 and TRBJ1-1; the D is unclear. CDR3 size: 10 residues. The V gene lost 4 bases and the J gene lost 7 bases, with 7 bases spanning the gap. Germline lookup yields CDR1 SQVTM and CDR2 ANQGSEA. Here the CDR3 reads CSVVIHEAFF. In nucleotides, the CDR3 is TGCAGCGTTGTTATCCATGAAGCTTTCTTT.

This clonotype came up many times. The CDR3: CASSFRENQPQHF. CDR3 bases: TGTGCCAGTAGCTTCCGGGAAAATCAGCCCCAGCATTTT. The chain employs TRBV19 and TRBJ1-5; no clear D gene. V was pared by 6 bases and J by 4 bases, with 10 bases between. Germline CDR1 reads LNHDA; CDR2 reads SQIVND (reference sequence). The CDR3 consists of 13 residues.

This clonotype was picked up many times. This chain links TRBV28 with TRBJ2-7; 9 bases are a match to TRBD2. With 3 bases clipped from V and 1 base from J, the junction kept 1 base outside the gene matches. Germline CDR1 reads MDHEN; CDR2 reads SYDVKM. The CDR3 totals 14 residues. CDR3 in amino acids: CASSFLAGSYEQYF. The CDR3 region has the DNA TGTGCCAGCAGTTTCCTAGCGGGATCCTACGAGCAGTACTTC.

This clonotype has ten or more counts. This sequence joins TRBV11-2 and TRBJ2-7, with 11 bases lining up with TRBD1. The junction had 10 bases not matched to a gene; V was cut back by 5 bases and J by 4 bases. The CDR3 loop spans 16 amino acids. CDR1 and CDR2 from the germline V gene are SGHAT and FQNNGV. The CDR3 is CASSLAFGQGAYEQYF. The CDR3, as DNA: TGTGCCAGCAGCCTAGCGTTTGGACAGGGGGCTTACGAGCAGTACTTC.

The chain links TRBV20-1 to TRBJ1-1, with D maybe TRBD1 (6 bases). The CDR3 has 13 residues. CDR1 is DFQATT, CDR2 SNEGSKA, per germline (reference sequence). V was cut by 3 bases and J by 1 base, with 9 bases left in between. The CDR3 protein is CSARIQGNTEAFF. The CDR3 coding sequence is TGCAGTGCTAGGATACAGGGGAACACTGAAGCTTTCTTT.